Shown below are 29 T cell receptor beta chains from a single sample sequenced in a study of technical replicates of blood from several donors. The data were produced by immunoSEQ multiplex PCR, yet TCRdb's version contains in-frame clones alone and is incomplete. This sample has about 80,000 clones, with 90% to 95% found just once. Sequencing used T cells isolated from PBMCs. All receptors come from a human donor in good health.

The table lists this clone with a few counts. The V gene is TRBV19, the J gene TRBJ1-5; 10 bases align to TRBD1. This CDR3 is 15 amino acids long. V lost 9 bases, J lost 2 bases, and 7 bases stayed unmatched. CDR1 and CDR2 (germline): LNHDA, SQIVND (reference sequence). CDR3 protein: CASCPGTGGNQPQHF. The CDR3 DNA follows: TGTGCCAGCTGCCCCGGGACAGGGGGCAATCAGCCCCAGCATTTT.

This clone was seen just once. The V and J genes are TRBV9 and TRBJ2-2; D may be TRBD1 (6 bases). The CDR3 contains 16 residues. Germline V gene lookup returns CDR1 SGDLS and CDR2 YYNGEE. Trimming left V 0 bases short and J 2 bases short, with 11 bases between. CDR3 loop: CASSVGLQGNTGELFF. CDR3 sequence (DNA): TGTGCCAGCAGCGTAGGACTACAGGGCAACACCGGGGAGCTGTTTTTT.

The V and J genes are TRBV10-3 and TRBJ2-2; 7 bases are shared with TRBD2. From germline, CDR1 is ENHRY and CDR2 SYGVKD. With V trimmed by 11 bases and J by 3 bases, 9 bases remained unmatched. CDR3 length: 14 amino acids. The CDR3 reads CAGRRGRDTGELFF. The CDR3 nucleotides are TGTGCCGGTCGGCGAGGGAGGGACACCGGGGAGCTGTTTTTT.

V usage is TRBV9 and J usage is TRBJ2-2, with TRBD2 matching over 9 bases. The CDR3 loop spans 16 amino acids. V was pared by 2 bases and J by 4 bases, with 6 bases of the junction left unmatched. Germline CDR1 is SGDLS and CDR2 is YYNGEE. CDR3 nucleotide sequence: TGTGCCAGCAGCGTCATAGCGGGAGCGTCCACCGGGGAGCTGTTTTTT. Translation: CASSVIAGASTGELFF.

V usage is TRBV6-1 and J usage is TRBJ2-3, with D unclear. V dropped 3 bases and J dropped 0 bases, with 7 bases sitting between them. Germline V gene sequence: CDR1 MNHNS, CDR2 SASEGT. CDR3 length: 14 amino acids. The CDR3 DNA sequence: TGTGCCAGCAGTGAGAGTTTCAGCACAGATACGCAGTATTTT. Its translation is CASSESFSTDTQYF.

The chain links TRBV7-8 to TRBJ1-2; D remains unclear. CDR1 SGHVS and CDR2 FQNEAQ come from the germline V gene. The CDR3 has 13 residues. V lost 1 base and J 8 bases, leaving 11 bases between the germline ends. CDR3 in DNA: TGTGCCAGCAGCTTAGAGAACGTCCGGGGCTACACCTTC. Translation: CASSLENVRGYTF.

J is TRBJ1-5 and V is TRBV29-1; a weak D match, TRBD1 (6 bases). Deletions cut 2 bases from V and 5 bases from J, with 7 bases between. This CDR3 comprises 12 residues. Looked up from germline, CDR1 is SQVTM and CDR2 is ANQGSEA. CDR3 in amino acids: CSVESGDQPQHF. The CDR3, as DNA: TGCAGCGTTGAATCAGGGGATCAGCCCCAGCATTTT.

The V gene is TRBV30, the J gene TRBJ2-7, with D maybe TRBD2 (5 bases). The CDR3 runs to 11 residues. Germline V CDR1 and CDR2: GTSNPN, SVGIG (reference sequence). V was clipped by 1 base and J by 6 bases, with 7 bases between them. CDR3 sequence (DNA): TGTGCCTGGAGTGACAGCGGCGAGCAGTACTTC. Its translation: CAWSDSGEQYF.

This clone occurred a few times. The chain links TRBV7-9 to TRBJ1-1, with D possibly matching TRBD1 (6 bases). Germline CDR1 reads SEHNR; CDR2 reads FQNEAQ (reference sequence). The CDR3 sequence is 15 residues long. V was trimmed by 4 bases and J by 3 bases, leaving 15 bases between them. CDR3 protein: CASSWGHRGDTEAFF. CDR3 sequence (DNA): TGTGCCAGCAGCTGGGGACACCGGGGGGACACTGAAGCTTTCTTT.

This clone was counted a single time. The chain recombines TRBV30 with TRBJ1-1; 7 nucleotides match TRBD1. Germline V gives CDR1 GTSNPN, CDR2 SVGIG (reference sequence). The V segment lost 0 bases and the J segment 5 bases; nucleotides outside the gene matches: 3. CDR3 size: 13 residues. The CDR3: CAWSVSGGTEAFF. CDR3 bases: TGTGCCTGGAGTGTATCAGGGGGAACTGAAGCTTTCTTT.

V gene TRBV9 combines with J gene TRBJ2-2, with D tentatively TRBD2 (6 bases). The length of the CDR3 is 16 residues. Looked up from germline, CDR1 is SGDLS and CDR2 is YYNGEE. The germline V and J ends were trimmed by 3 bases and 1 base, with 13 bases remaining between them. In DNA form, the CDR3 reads TGTGCCAGCAGCGGGGGACTCCTGGGGAACACCGGGGAGCTGTTTTTT. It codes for CASSGGLLGNTGELFF. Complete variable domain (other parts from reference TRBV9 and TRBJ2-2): DSGVTQTPKHLITATGQRVTLRCSPRSGDLSVYWYQQSLDQGLQFLIQYYNGEERAKGNILERFSAQQFPDLHSELNLSSLELGDSALYFCASSGGLLGNTGELFFGEGSRLTVL.

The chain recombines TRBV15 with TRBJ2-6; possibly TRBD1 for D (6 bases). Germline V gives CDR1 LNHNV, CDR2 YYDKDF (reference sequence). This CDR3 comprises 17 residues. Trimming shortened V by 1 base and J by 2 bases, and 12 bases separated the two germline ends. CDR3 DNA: TGTGCCACCAGCAGAGTCCTCGGGACACCTGGGGCCAACGTCCTGACTTTC. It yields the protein CATSRVLGTPGANVLTF.

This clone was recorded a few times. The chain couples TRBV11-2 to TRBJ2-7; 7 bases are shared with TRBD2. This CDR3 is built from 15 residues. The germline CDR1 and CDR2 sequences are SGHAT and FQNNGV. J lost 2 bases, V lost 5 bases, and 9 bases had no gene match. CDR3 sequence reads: CASSIPLGTTYEQYF. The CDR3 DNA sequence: TGTGCCAGCAGCATTCCGCTTGGGACTACCTACGAGCAGTACTTC.

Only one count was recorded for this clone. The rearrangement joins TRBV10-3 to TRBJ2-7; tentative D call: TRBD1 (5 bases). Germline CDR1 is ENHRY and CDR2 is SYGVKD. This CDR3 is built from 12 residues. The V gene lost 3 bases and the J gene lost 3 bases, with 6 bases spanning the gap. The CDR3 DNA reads TGTGCCATCAGTGACACAGGCTACGAGCAGTACTTC. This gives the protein CAISDTGYEQYF.

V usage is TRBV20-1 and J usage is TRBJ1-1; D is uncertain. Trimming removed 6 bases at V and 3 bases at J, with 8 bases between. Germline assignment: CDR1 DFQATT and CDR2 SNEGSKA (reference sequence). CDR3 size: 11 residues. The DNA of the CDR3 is TGCAGTGCCCTCACTTACACTGAAGCTTTCTTT. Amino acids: CSALTYTEAFF.

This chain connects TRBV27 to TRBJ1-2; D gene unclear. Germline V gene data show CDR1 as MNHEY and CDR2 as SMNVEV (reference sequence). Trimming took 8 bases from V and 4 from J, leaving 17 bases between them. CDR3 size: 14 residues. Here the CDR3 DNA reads TGTGCCAGCCGAGGATCCGGAGTATCCTATGGCTACACCTTC. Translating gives CASRGSGVSYGYTF.

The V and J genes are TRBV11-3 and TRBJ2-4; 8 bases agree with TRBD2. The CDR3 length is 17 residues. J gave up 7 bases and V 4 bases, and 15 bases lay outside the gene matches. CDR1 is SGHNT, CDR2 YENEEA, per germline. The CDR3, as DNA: TGTGCCAGCAGCTCATTCTTACGCGAAGCGGGAGATAACATTCAGTACTTC. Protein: CASSSFLREAGDNIQYF. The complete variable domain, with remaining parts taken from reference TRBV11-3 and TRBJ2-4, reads EAGVVQSPRYKIIEKKQPVAFWCNPISGHNTLYWYLQNLGQGPELLIRYENEEAVDDSQLPKDRFSAERLKGVDSTLKIQPAELGDSAVYLCASSSFLREAGDNIQYFGAGTRLSVL.

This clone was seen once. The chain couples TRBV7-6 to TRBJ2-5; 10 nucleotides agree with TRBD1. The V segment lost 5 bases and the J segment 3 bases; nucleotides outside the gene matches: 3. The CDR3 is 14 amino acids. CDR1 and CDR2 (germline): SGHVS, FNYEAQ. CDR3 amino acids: CASSRTGGEETQYF. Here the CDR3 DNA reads TGTGCCAGCAGCCGGACAGGGGGGGAAGAGACCCAGTACTTC.

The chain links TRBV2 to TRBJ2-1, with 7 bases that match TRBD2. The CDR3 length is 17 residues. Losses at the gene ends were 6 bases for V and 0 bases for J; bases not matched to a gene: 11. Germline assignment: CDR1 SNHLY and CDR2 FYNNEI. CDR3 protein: CASSALAHLSSYNEQFF. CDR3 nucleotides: TGTGCCAGCAGCGCACTAGCGCACCTGAGCTCCTACAATGAGCAGTTCTTC.

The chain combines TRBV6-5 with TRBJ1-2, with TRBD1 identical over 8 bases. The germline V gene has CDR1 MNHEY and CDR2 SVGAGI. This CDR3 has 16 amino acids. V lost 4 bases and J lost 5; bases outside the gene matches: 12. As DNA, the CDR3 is TGTGCCAGCAGTTTCGGCAGTGGGACAGGCATTTATGGCTACACCTTC. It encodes CASSFGSGTGIYGYTF.

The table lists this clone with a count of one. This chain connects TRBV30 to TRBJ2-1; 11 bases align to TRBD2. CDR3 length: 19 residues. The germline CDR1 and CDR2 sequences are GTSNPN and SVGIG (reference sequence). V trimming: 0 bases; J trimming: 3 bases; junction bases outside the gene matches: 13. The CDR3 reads CAWSVAQGSTSGVYNEQFF. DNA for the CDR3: TGTGCCTGGAGTGTAGCACAGGGGTCGACTAGCGGGGTCTACAATGAGCAGTTCTTC.

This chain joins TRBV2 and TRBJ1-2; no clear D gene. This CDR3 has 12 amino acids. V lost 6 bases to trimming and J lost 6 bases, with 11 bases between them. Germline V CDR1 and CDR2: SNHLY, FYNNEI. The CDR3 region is CASSAHTDGYTF. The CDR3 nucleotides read TGTGCCAGCAGCGCCCATACAGATGGCTACACCTTC.

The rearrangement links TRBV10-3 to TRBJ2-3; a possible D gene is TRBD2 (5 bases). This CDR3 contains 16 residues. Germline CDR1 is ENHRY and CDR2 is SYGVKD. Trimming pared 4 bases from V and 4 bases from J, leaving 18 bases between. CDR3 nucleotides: TGTGCCATCAGTGCGTCGGCGGGTCGGGGTCCAGATACGCAGTATTTT. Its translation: CAISASAGRGPDTQYF.

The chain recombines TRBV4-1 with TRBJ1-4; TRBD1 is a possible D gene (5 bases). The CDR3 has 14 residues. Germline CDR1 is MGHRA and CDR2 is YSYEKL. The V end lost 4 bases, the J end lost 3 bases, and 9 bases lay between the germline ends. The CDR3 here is CASSPGGANEKLFF. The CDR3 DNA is TGCGCCAGCAGCCCCGGGGGGGCTAATGAAAAACTGTTTTTT.

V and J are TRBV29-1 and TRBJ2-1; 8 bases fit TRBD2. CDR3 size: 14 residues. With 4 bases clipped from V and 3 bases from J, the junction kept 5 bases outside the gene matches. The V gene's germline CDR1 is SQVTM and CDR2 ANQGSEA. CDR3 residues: CSVVPAGVYNEQFF. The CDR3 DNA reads TGCAGCGTTGTCCCAGCGGGGGTCTACAATGAGCAGTTCTTC.

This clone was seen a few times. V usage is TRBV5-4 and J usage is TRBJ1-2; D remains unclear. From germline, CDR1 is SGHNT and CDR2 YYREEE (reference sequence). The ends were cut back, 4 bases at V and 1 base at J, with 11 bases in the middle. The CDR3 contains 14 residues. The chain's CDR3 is CASSPIGINYGYTF. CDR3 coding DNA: TGTGCCAGCAGCCCTATCGGGATTAACTATGGCTACACCTTC.

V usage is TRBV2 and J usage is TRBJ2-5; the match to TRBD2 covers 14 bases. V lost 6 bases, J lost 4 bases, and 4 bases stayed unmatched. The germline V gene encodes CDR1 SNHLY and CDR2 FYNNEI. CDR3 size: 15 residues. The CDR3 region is CASSEGLAGVETQYF. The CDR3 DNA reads TGTGCCAGCAGCGAGGGACTAGCGGGAGTAGAGACCCAGTACTTC.

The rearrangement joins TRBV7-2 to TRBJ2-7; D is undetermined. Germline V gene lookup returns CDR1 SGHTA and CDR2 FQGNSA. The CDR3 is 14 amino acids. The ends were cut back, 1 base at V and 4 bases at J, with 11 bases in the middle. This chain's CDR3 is CASSLDYGTYEQYF. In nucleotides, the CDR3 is TGTGCCAGCAGCTTAGACTACGGAACTTACGAGCAGTACTTC.

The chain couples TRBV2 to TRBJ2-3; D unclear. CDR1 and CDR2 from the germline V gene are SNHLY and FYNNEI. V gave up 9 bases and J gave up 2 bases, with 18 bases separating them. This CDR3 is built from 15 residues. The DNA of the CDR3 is TGTGCCAGTGTGCCCCCAGAAGAATTCACAGATACGCAGTATTTT. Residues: CASVPPEEFTDTQYF.